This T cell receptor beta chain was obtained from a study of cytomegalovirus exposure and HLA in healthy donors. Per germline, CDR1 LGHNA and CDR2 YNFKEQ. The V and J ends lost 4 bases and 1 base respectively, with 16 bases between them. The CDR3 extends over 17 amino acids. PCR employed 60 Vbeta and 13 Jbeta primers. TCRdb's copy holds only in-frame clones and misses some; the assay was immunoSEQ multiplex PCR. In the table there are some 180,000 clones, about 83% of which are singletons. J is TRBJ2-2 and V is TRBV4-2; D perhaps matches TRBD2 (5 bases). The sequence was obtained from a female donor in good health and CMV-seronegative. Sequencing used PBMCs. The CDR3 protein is CASSPTRGSLNTGELFF. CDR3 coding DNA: TGTGCCAGCAGCCCCACCCGGGGTAGCCTGAACACCGGGGAGCTGTTTTTT.